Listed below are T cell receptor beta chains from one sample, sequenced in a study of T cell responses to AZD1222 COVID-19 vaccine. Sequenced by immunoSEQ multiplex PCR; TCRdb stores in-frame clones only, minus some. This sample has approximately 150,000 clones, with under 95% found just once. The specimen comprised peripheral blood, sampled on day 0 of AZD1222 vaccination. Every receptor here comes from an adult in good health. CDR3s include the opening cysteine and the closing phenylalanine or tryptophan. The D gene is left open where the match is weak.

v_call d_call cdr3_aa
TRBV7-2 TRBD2 CASSFIAGGRGETQYF
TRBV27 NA CASSRDLRSYEQYF
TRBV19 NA CASSGGNTGELFF
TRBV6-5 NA CASRPGGTSGNTIYF
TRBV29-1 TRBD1 CSAGDRQETQYF
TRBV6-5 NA CASMGQARDGELFF
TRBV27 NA CASSLGAGYLSYNEQFF
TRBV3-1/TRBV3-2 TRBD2 CASSQTSGSKTQYF
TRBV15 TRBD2 CATISGLAGDNEQFF
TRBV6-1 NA CASSESGHPNTEAFF
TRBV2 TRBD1 CASSTGQGAWETQYF
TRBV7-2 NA CASSPRRVARAEQYF
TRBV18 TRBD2 CASSPGGSGIVSPYEQYF
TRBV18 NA CASSTTSQGLGGNTIYF
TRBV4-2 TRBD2 CASSQDTGGGSYEQYF